This T cell receptor beta chain was sequenced in a study of T cell repertoires in cytomegalovirus infection. TCRdb re-called the reads through MiXCR, storing one row per CDR3 protein. The repertoire holds about 160,000 distinct CDR3 sequences, with approximately 17% as singletons. This clonotype was detected only a few times. The CDR3 is 10 residues long. V shed 5 bases and J shed 12 bases, with 11 bases lying between them. Per germline, CDR1 MNHEY and CDR2 SVGEGT. V is TRBV6-2 or TRBV6-3 and J is TRBJ2-7; D remains unclear. The sample taken for sequencing was CD8+ T cells from PBMCs. The TCR originated in a human donor in good health (CMV status not recorded). Some clones in this sample may be carry-over from other donors' samples. Here the CDR3 reads CASSDRRPYF. CDR3 in DNA: TGTGCCAGCAGTGACCGAAGACCGTACTTC.